The text below deals with one TCR beta chain. There are 15 residues in the CDR3. Germline V gene data show CDR1 as LGHNA and CDR2 as YNFKEQ. V was clipped by 3 bases and J by 3 bases, with 14 bases between them. This sample was included in a study of Ad26.COV2.S vaccination and SARS-CoV-2 variants. About the research overall: The study gave Ad26.COV2.S intramuscularly, once or twice 56 days apart.

Documented treatment: roughly 18 received Ad26.COV2.S at low or high dose, single or two shots; about 5 received placebo; per-sample allocation not given. Day 63 after the first vaccine or placebo injection was the time point for sampling. This Boston cohort included adults aged 18-55 years. The study used a vaccine consisting of an Ad26 vector that expressed Wuhan-strain SARS-CoV-2 spike. Some clones are missing from TCRdb's copy, which holds only in-frame ones; the method was immunoSEQ multiplex PCR. This table holds some 250,000 clones, over 75% found once. This clonotype was obtained from a person aged 18 to 65 who received the Ad26.COV2.S COVID-19 vaccine or a placebo. The sequences come from peripheral blood, collected in a trial of Ad26.COV2.S vaccine versus placebo. V is TRBV4-2 and J is TRBJ1-1, with D possibly being TRBD1 (5 bases). The CDR3 protein is CASSQADILDTEAFF. The CDR3 DNA reads as TGTGCCAGCAGCCAGGCGGACATACTGGACACTGAAGCTTTCTTT.